The 10 T cell receptor beta chains below were found in one sample sequenced in a study of shared clonotypes between healthy human individuals. Sequencing used immunoSEQ multiplex PCR; TCRdb keeps in-frame clones, though not all of them. The data contain millions of clones, approximately 90% of them singletons. Sequencing was performed on naive CD4+ T cells sorted from blood. The subset: CD45RA+ positively selected. The origin of the receptors is a young man in good health.

This chain connects TRBV6-1 to TRBJ2-3, with D possibly being TRBD1 (5 bases). Looked up from germline, CDR1 is MNHNS and CDR2 is SASEGT. The CDR3 totals 13 residues. V was trimmed by 7 bases and J by 3 bases, leaving 11 bases between them. The chain's CDR3 is CASKGYGTDTQYF. The DNA of the CDR3 is TGTGCCAGCAAGGGGTATGGAACAGATACGCAGTATTTT.

The chain is built from TRBV19 and TRBJ1-2; 8 bases line up with TRBD1. This CDR3 has 16 amino acids. The ends lost 1 base at V and 6 bases at J; junction bases unmatched: 10. Germline V gene sequence: CDR1 LNHDA, CDR2 SQIVND (reference sequence). DNA for the CDR3: TGTGCCAGTAGTATAGTCGGACAGGGTATCGTCGATGGCTACACCTTC. It specifies CASSIVGQGIVDGYTF.

The chain couples TRBV30 to TRBJ1-1, with D maybe TRBD1 (5 bases). The CDR3 extends over 10 amino acids. The germline CDR1 and CDR2 sequences are GTSNPN and SVGIG (reference sequence). V was cut by 8 bases and J by 9 bases, with 13 bases left in between. The CDR3 DNA sequence: TGTGCCCTCTCCCGGGGACAAGCTTTCTTT. Translated, it gives CALSRGQAFF.

The chain recombines TRBV5-6 with TRBJ2-1; no definite D call. Germline V gene lookup returns CDR1 SGHDT and CDR2 YYEEEE. Trimming took 0 bases from V and 4 from J, leaving 2 bases between them. The CDR3 is 12 residues long. CDR3 DNA: TGTGCCAGCAGCTTGGAGTACAATGAGCAGTTCTTC. Encoded protein: CASSLEYNEQFF.

The V gene is TRBV2, the J gene TRBJ2-7, with a weak D call TRBD2 (6 bases). The germline V and J ends were trimmed by 8 bases and 6 bases, with 11 bases remaining between them. CDR1 and CDR2 (germline): SNHLY, FYNNEI. The CDR3 extends over 11 amino acids. CDR3 in DNA: TGTGCCAGCGGGTTGCGGGGCGAGCAGTACTTC. Translation gives CASGLRGEQYF.

The V gene is TRBV6-1, the J gene TRBJ2-4; TRBD2 matches 9 bases. Losses at the gene ends were 7 bases for V and 9 bases for J; bases not matched to a gene: 13. The CDR3 loop spans 15 amino acids. Germline V gives CDR1 MNHNS, CDR2 SASEGT. The CDR3, as DNA: TGTGCCAGCAAATTAGCGGGGGTTTTCCAACCCATTCAGTACTTC. Translating it yields CASKLAGVFQPIQYF.

This clone occurred once. This rearrangement joins TRBV10-3 to TRBJ1-1; a possible D gene is TRBD1 (5 bases). The CDR3 is made up of 14 amino acids. The germline V and J ends were trimmed by 6 bases and 3 bases, with 14 bases remaining between them. Germline CDR1 is ENHRY and CDR2 is SYGVKD. Here the CDR3 reads CAISLYQGDTEAFF. CDR3 in DNA: TGTGCCATCAGCCTTTACCAAGGGGACACTGAAGCTTTCTTT.

The chain uses TRBV20-1 and TRBJ2-5; D unclear. Trimming took off 6 bases at V and 5 bases at J, with 7 bases between the two ends. The CDR3 is 10 residues long. Germline values: CDR1 DFQATT, CDR2 SNEGSKA (reference sequence). In nucleotides, the CDR3 is TGCAGTGCGGTCGAGGAGACCCAGTACTTC. This translates into CSAVEETQYF.

CDR3: CASSSGPALGTGNTIYF. The CDR3 nucleotides read TGCGCCAGCAGCTCCGGACCGGCCCTAGGAACTGGAAACACCATATATTTT. The chain links TRBV5-1 to TRBJ1-3, with D hard to call. The V end lost 3 bases, the J end lost 2 bases, and 18 bases lay between the germline ends. Germline-derived CDR1 and CDR2 are SGHRS and YFSETQ. There are 17 residues in the CDR3.

This clone was seen a single time. J is TRBJ2-3 and V is TRBV5-4; D is perhaps TRBD1 (6 bases). CDR1 is SGHNT, CDR2 YYREEE, per germline (reference sequence). Trimming cost V 2 bases and J 7 bases, with 17 bases left between them. The CDR3 is 15 amino acids. The CDR3, as DNA: TGTGCCAGCAGCTTCGGCCAAGGGGGTTTCAATACGCAGTATTTT. Translation: CASSFGQGGFNTQYF.